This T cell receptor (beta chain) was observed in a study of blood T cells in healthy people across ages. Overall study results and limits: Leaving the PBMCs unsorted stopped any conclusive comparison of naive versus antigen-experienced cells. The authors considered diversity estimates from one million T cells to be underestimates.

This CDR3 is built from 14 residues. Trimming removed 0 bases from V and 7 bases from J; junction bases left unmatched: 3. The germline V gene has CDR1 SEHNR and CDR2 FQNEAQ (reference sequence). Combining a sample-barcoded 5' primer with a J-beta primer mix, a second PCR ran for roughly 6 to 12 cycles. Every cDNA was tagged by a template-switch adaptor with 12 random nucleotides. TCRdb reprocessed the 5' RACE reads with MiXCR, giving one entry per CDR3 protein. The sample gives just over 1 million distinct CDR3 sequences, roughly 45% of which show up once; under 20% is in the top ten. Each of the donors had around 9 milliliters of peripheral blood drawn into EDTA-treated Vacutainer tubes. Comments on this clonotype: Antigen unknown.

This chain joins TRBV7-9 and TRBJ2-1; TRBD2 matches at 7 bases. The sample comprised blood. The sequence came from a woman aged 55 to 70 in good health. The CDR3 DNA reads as TGTGCCAGCAGCTTAGCTATTAGCGGGAATGAGCAGTTCTTC. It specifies CASSLAISGNEQFF.